This TCR beta chain was obtained from a study of memory CD4+ T cells and cytomegalovirus serostatus. Single viable CD3+CD4+CD8-CD45RO+ cells were sorted as the memory CD4+ T cells. CMV serostatus came from serum IgG against pp150, pp28, p38, p52. General study results and limits: About two fifths of the roughly 150 known CMV-associated TCRbeta sequences appeared in CD4+ memory.

Here immunoSEQ multiplex PCR was the method, and the copy in TCRdb shows in-frame clones only, minus some. The table lists tens of thousands of clones, around three quarters of them singletons. CDR1 and CDR2 (germline): MNHNS, SASEGT. Trimming pared 1 base from V and 9 bases from J, leaving 15 bases between. CDR3 length: 14 amino acids. This clone was found a few times. What it binds is unknown. This receptor was taken from an adult in good health and CMV-seropositive. This sequence joins TRBV6-1 and TRBJ1-2; D ambiguous. Sequenced input: memory CD4+ T cells from blood. The chain's CDR3 is CASSEEAAAARYTF. CDR3 DNA: TGTGCCAGCAGTGAAGAGGCGGCTGCGGCTCGCTACACCTTC.